This T cell receptor (beta chain) was identified in a study of blood T cell repertoires in COVID-19. Study details: For recovered donors of Cohort 3, there were two negative PCRs, clearance, or symptom resolution. The cDNA or gDNA used as material had been derived from T cells, B-cell-depleted T cells, or PBMCs. COVID-19 samples from acute and convalescent phases originated in the United States, Italy and Spain.

CDR1 SQVTM and CDR2 ANQGSEA come from the germline V gene. After removal of 5 bases from V and 5 bases from J, the junction contained 8 bases not matched to a gene. The CDR3 has 13 residues. Under the authors' procedure: From reference gene primer amplification, estimates of nucleated cell counts were derived. Clones were read by immunoSEQ multiplex PCR, and TCRdb kept only the in-frame ones, dropping some. For V, J and clone size, that table is used; D and trimming come from the DNA. The table shows 330,000 or so clones, with 70% to 90% occurring only once. The chain links TRBV29-1 to TRBJ2-7, with 8 bases fitting TRBD1. The receptor was derived from a man in his forties in a cohort exposed to, infected with or recovered from COVID-19 (not recorded which). The sample taken for sequencing was PBMCs or T cells enriched from blood (not recorded which). Here the CDR3 DNA reads TGCAGCGTTAGATCCAGGGGGCTCGACGAGCAGTACTTC. Amino acids: CSVRSRGLDEQYF.